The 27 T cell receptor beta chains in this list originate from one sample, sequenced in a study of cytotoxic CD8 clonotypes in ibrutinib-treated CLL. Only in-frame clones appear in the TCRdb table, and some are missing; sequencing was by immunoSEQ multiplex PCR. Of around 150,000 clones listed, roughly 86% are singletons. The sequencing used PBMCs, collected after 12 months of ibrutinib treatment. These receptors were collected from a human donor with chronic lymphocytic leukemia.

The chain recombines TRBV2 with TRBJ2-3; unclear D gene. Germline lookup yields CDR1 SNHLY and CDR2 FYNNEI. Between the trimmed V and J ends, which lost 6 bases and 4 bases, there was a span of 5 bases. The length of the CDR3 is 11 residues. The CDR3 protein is CASRAADTQYF. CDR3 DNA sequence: TGTGCCAGCAGGGCAGCAGATACGCAGTATTTT. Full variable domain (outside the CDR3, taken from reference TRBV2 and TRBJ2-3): EPEVTQTPSHQVTQMGQEVILRCVPISNHLYFYWYRQILGQKVEFLVSFYNNEISEKSEIFDDQFSVERPDGSNFTLKIRSTKLEDSAMYFCASRAADTQYFGPGTRLTVL.

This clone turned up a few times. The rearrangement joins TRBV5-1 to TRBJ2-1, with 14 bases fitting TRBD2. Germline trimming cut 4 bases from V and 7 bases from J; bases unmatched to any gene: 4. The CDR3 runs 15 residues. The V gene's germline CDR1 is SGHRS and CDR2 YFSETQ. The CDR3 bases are TGCGCCAGCAGCCAACGGACTAGCGGGGGGAATGAGCAGTTCTTC. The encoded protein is CASSQRTSGGNEQFF. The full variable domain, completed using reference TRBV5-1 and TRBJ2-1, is KAGVTQTPRYLIKTRGQQVTLSCSPISGHRSVSWYQQTPGQGLQFLFEYFSETQRNKGNFPGRFSGRQFSNSRSEMNVSTLELGDSALYLCASSQRTSGGNEQFFGPGTRLTVL.

CDR3 residues: CASSSRDTTGELFF. Written as DNA, the CDR3 is TGTGCCAGCAGCTCCCGGGACACCACCGGGGAGCTGTTTTTT. The chain uses TRBV7-9 and TRBJ2-2, with D maybe TRBD1 (6 bases). The CDR3 length is 14 residues. Trimming removed 4 bases at V and 4 bases at J, with 10 bases between. The V gene's germline CDR1 is SEHNR and CDR2 FQNEAQ (reference sequence).

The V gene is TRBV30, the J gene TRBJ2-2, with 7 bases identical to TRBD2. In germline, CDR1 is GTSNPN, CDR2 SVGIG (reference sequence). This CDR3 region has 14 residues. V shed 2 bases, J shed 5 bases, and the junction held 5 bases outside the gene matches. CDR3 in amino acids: CAWSRGGGTGELFF. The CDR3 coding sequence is TGTGCCTGGAGTAGGGGCGGGGGAACCGGGGAGCTGTTTTTT.

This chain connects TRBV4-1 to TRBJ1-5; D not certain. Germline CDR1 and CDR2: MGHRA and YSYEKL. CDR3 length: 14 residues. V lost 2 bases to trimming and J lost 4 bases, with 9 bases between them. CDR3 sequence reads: CASSQYELNQPQHF. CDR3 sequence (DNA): TGCGCCAGCAGCCAATACGAACTAAATCAGCCCCAGCATTTT.

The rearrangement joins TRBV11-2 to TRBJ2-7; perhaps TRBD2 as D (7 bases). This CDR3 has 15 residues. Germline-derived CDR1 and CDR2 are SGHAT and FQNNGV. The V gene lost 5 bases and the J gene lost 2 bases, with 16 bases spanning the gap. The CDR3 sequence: CASSGGGGGTYEQYF. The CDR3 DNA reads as TGTGCCAGCAGCGGAGGCGGCGGGGGCACCTACGAGCAGTACTTC.

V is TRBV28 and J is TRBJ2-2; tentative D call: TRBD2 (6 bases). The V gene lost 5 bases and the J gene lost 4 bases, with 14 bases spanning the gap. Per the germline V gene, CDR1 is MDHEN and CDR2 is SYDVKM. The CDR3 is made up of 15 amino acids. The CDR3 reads CASSGGGSITGELFF. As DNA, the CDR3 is TGTGCCAGCAGTGGAGGAGGGTCCATCACCGGGGAGCTGTTTTTT.

The CDR3 sequence: CASRPLDSPLEQYF. The CDR3, as DNA: TGTGCCAGCAGGCCTTTGGACAGCCCGCTCGAGCAGTACTTC. This rearrangement joins TRBV28 to TRBJ2-7, with D perhaps TRBD1 (6 bases). The ends were cut back, 6 bases at V and 6 bases at J, with 18 bases in the middle. Germline loops: CDR1 MDHEN, CDR2 SYDVKM. This CDR3 is 14 amino acids long.

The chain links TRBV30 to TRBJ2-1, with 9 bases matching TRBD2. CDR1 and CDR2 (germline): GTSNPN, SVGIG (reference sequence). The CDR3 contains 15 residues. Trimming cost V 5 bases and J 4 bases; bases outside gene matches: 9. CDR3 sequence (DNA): TGTGCCTGGGGAATTTCTAGCGGGATGTACAATGAGCAGTTCTTC. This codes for CAWGISSGMYNEQFF. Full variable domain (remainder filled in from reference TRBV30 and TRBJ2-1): SQTIHQWPATLVQPVGSPLSLECTVEGTSNPNLYWYRQAAGRGLQLLFYSVGIGQISSEVPQNLSASRPQDRQFILSSKKLLLSDSGFYLCAWGISSGMYNEQFFGPGTRLTVL.

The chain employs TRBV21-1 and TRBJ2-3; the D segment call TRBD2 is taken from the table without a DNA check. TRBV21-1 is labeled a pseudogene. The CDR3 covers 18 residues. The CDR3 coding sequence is TGTGCCAGCAGCAAGAGTGGCGGAAAGGCGGTAGTCTCAGATACGCAGTATTTT. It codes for CASSKSGGKAVVSDTQYF.

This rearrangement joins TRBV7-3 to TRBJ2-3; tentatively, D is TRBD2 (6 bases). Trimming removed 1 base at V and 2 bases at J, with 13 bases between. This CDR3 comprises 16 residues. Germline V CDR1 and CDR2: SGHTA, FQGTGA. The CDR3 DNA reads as TGTGCCAGCAGCTTAAGTCCTAGCGCGAACACAGATACGCAGTATTTT. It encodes CASSLSPSANTDTQYF.

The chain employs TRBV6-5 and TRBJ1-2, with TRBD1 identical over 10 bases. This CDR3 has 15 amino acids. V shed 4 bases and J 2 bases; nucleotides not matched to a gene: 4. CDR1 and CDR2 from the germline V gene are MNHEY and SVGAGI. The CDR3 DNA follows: TGTGCCAGCAGTTCTCGGGACAGGGGAAACTATGGCTACACCTTC. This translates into CASSSRDRGNYGYTF.

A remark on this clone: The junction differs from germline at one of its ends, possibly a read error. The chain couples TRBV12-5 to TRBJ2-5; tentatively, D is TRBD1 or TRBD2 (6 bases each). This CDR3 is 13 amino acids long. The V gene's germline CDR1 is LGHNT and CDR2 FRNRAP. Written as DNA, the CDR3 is TGTGCTAGTGGCTTGGACGGGGGCGAGACCCAGTACTTC. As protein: CASGLDGGETQYF.

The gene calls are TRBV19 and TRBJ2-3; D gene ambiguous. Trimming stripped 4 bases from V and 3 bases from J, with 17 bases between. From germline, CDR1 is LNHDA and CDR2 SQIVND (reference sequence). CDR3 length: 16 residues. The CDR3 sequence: CASSTRPGPVTDTQYF. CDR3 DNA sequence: TGTGCCAGTAGTACCCGACCCGGCCCGGTGACAGATACGCAGTATTTT.

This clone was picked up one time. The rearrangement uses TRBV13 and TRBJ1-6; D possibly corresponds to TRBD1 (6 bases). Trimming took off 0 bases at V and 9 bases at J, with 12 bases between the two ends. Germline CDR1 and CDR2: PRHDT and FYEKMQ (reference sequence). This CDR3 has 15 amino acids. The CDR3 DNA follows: TGTGCCAGCAGCTTAGGGGGGGCAGGGAGTTCACCCCTCCACTTT. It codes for CASSLGGAGSSPLHF.

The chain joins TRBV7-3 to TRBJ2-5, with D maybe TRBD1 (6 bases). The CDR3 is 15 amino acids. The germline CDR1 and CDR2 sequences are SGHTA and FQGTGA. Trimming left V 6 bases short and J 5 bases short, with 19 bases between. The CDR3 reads CASSSGAGASETQYF. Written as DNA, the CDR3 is TGTGCCAGCAGTTCCGGGGCAGGGGCCAGCGAGACCCAGTACTTC.

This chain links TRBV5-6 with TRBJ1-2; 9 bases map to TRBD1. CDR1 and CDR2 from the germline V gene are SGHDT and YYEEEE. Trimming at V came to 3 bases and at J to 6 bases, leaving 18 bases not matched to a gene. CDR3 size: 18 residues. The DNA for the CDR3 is TGTGCCAGCAGCTCTGCTTACACCGACAGGGGGGTAAAAGATGGCTACACCTTC. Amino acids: CASSSAYTDRGVKDGYTF.

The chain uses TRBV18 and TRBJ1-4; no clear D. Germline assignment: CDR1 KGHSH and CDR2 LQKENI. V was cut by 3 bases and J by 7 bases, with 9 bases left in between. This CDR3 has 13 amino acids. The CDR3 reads CASSPVMSEKLFF. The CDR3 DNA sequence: TGTGCCAGCTCACCCGTTATGAGTGAAAAACTGTTTTTT.

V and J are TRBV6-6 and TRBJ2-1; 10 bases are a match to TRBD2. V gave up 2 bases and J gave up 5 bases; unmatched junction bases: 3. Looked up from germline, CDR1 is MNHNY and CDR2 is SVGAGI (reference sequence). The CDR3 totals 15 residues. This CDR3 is CASSYVLAGNNEQFF. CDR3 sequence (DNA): TGTGCCAGCAGTTACGTACTAGCGGGAAACAATGAGCAGTTCTTC.

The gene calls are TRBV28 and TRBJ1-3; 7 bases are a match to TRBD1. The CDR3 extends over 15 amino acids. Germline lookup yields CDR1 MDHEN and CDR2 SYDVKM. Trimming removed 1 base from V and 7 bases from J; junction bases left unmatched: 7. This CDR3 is CASSLSLKGANTIYF. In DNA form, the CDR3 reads TGTGCCAGCAGTTTATCCCTAAAGGGGGCTAACACCATATATTTT.

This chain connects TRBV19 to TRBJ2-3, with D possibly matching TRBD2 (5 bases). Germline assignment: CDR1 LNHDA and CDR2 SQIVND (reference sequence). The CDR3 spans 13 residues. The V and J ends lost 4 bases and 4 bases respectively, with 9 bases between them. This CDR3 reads CASSTVAPDTQYF. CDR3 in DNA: TGTGCCAGTAGTACGGTAGCGCCAGATACGCAGTATTTT. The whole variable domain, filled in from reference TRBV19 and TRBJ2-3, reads DGGITQSPKYLFRKEGQNVTLSCEQNLNHDAMYWYRQDPGQGLRLIYYSQIVNDFQKGDIAEGYSVSREKKESFPLTVTSAQKNPTAFYLCASSTVAPDTQYFGPGTRLTVL.

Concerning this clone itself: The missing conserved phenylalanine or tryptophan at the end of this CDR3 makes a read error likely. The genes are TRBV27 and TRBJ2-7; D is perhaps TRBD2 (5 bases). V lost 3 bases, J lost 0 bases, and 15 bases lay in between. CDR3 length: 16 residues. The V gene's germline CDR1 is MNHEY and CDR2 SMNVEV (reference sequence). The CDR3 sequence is CASSLRGLGISYEQYL. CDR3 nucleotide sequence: TGTGCCAGCAGTTTGCGAGGGTTGGGGATCTCCTACGAGCAGTACCTC.

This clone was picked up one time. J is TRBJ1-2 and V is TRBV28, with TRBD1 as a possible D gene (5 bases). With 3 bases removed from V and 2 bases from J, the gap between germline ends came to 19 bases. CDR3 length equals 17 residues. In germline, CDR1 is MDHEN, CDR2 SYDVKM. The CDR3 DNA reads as TGTGCCAGCAGTTTCGGGACGGCCGAGAGACAAAACTATGGCTACACCTTC. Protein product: CASSFGTAERQNYGYTF.

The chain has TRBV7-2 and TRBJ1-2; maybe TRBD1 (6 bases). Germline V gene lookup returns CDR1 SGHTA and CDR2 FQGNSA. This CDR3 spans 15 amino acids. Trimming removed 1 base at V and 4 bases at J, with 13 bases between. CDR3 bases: TGTGCCAGCAGCTTAGGGGTAGGGGGTTCCTATGGCTACACCTTC. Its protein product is CASSLGVGGSYGYTF. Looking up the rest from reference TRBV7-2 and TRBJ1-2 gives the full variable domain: GAGVSQSPSNKVTEKGKDVELRCDPISGHTALYWYRQSLGQGLEFLIYFQGNSAPDKSGLPSDRFSAERTGGSVSTLTIQRTQQEDSAVYLCASSLGVGGSYGYTFGSGTRLTVV.

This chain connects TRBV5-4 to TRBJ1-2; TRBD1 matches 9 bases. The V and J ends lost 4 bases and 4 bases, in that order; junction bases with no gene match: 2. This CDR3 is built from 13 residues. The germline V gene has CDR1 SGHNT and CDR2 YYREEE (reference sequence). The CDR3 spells CASSEGQGYGYTF. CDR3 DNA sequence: TGTGCCAGCAGCGAGGGACAGGGCTATGGCTACACCTTC.

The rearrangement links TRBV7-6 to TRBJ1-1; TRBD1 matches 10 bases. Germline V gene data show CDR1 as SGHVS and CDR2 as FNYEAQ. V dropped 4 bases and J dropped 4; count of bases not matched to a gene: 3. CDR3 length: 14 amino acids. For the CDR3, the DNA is TGTGCCAGCAGCTCGACAGGGGGCATCACTGAAGCTTTCTTT. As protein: CASSSTGGITEAFF.

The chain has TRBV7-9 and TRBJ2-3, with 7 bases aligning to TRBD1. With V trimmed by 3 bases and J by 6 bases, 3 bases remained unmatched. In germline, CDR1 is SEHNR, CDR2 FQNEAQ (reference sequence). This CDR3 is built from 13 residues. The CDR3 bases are TGTGCCAGCAGCTTCCGGGACAGCGATACGCAGTATTTT. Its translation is CASSFRDSDTQYF.